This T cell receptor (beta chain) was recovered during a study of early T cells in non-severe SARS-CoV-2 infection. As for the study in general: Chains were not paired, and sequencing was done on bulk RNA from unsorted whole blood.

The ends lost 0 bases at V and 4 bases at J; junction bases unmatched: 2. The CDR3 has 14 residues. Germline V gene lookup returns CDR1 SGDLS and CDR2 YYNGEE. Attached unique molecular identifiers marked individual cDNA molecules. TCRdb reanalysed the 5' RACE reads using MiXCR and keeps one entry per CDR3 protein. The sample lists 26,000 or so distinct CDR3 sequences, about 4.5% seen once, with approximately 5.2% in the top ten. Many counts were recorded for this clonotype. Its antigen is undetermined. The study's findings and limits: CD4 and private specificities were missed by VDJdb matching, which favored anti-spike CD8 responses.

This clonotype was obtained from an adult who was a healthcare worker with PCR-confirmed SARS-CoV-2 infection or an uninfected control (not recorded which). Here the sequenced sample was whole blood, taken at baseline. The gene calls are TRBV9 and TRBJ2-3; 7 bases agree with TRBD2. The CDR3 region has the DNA TGTGCCAGCAGCGTAGAGCGGGGTCCAGATACGCAGTATTTT. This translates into CASSVERGPDTQYF.